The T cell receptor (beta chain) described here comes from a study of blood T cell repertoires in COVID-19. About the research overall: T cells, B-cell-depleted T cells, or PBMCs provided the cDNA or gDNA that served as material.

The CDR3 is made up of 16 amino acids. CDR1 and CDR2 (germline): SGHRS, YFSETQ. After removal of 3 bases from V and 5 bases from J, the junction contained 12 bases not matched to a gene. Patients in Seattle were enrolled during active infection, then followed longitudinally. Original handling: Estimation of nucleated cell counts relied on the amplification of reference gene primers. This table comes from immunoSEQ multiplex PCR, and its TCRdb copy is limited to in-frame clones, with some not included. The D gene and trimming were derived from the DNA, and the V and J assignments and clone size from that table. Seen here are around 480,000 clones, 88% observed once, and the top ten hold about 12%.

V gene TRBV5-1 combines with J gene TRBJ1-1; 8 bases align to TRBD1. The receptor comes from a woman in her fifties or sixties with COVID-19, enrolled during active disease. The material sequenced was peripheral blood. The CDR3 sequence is CASSSQQLDRGTEAFF. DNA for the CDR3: TGCGCCAGCAGCTCTCAACAACTTGACAGGGGTACTGAAGCTTTCTTT. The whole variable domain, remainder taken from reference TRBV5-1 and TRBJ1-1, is KAGVTQTPRYLIKTRGQQVTLSCSPISGHRSVSWYQQTPGQGLQFLFEYFSETQRNKGNFPGRFSGRQFSNSRSEMNVSTLELGDSALYLCASSSQQLDRGTEAFFGQGTRLTVV.